One sample yielded the 20 T cell receptor beta chains listed below, sequenced in a study of T cell clones after liver transplantation. TCRdb's table, derived via immunoSEQ multiplex PCR, lists solely in-frame clones and lacks some. The sample includes 75,000 to 95,000 clones, 80% to 90% of them seen just once. The input for sequencing was CD4+ T cells from blood, taken less than 50 months after liver transplant. The origin of the receptors is a human patient who received a liver transplant. Some of the T cells may derive from the graft donor.

The chain recombines TRBV6-5 with TRBJ2-7; 13 bases fit TRBD2. The V segment lost 6 bases and the J segment 3 bases; nucleotides outside the gene matches: 5. CDR1 MNHEY and CDR2 SVGAGI come from the germline V gene. The CDR3 covers 15 residues. The CDR3 coding sequence is TGTGCCAGCAGGCGGGGACTAGCGGGAATCTACGAGCAGTACTTC. Its protein product is CASRRGLAGIYEQYF.

V usage is TRBV7-2 and J usage is TRBJ1-1, with a weak D call TRBD1 (5 bases). Trimming cost V 2 bases and J 11 bases, with 12 bases left between them. The CDR3 spans 12 residues. CDR1 and CDR2 (germline): SGHTA, FQGNSA. The CDR3 region has the DNA TGTGCCAGCAGCTTAACGGCAGGGAACGCTTTCTTT. Protein: CASSLTAGNAFF.

This clone was seen a handful of times. This chain connects TRBV5-1 to TRBJ2-7; unclear D gene. CDR1 and CDR2 (germline): SGHRS, YFSETQ. Trimming pared 0 bases from V and 2 bases from J, leaving 9 bases between. The CDR3 is 14 amino acids. The CDR3 coding sequence is TGCGCCAGCAGCTTGGAGGTCTATACCTACGAGCAGTACTTC. It specifies CASSLEVYTYEQYF.

This chain joins TRBV7-2 and TRBJ2-2, with TRBD1 identical over 10 bases. Germline CDR1 reads SGHTA; CDR2 reads FQGNSA. Unmatched junction bases numbered 10, after V lost 4 bases and J lost 8 bases. The CDR3 is 16 residues long. As DNA, the CDR3 is TGTGCCAGCAGCTCCGTGGGACAGGGGAGGGTAGGGGAGCTGTTTTTT. Amino acids: CASSSVGQGRVGELFF. Combining the CDR3 with reference TRBV7-2 and TRBJ2-2 gives the whole variable domain GAGVSQSPSNKVTEKGKDVELRCDPISGHTALYWYRQSLGQGLEFLIYFQGNSAPDKSGLPSDRFSAERTGGSVSTLTIQRTQQEDSAVYLCASSSVGQGRVGELFFGEGSRLTVL.

This chain links TRBV7-8 with TRBJ1-2, with TRBD1 matching 7 bases. V dropped 0 bases and J dropped 4; count of bases not matched to a gene: 5. This CDR3 is 15 amino acids long. In germline, CDR1 is SGHVS, CDR2 FQNEAQ. The chain's CDR3 is CASSLAAGGAYGYTF. In nucleotides, the CDR3 is TGTGCCAGCAGCTTAGCGGCAGGGGGGGCCTATGGCTACACCTTC.

The chain combines TRBV30 with TRBJ1-6; TRBD1 matches 8 bases. This CDR3 has 15 amino acids. With V trimmed by 4 bases and J by 6 bases, 8 bases remained unmatched. The germline gives CDR1 GTSNPN, CDR2 SVGIG (reference sequence). CDR3 sequence reads: CAWTTDREPNSPLHF. In DNA form, the CDR3 reads TGTGCCTGGACCACGGACAGGGAGCCTAATTCACCCCTCCACTTT.

The J gene is TRBJ2-3, the V gene TRBV18; a weak D match, TRBD2 (6 bases). The CDR3 has 16 amino acids. The germline V gene encodes CDR1 KGHSH and CDR2 LQKENI. The V end was cut by 4 bases, the J end by 3 bases, with 17 bases between. CDR3 in amino acids: CASSQKPGLKTDTQYF. The CDR3 DNA reads as TGTGCCAGCTCACAGAAACCGGGACTGAAAACAGATACGCAGTATTTT.

The V gene is TRBV7-2, the J gene TRBJ2-7; a possible D gene is TRBD1 (6 bases). With 2 bases removed from V and 6 bases from J, the gap between germline ends came to 11 bases. The CDR3 loop spans 13 amino acids. Looked up from germline, CDR1 is SGHTA and CDR2 is FQGNSA. CDR3 loop: CASSLRSGVEQYF. CDR3 coding DNA: TGTGCCAGCAGCTTAAGGTCAGGGGTCGAGCAGTACTTC.

V usage is TRBV25-1 and J usage is TRBJ2-7; possibly TRBD1 for D (6 bases). The CDR3 sequence is 14 residues long. V was pared by 6 bases and J by 7 bases, with 19 bases between. CDR1 is MGHDK, CDR2 SYGVNS, per germline. CDR3: CASSQTDRSGEQYF. The CDR3 region has the DNA TGTGCCAGCAGCCAAACCGACAGGTCTGGGGAGCAGTACTTC.

The rearrangement joins TRBV30 to TRBJ2-2; D perhaps matches TRBD2 (5 bases). The germline V and J ends were trimmed by 2 bases and 6 bases, with 10 bases remaining between them. The CDR3 length is 13 residues. The germline CDR1 and CDR2 sequences are GTSNPN and SVGIG (reference sequence). CDR3 bases: TGTGCCTGGAGTCCGGCGAGGGCCGGGGAGCTGTTTTTT. This sequence encodes CAWSPARAGELFF.

The genes are TRBV5-5 and TRBJ1-6; 9 nucleotides agree with TRBD1. J lost 7 bases, V lost 3 bases, and 2 bases had no gene match. Germline values: CDR1 SGHKS, CDR2 YYEKEE (reference sequence). This CDR3 comprises 14 residues. The CDR3 loop reads CASSSGQGNSPLHF. In DNA, the CDR3 is TGTGCCAGCAGCTCGGGACAGGGAAATTCACCCCTCCACTTT.

V and J are TRBV7-9 and TRBJ2-5; no clear D gene. Germline CDR1 SEHNR, CDR2 FQNEAQ (reference sequence). The V end lost 1 base, the J end lost 7 bases, and 7 bases lay between the germline ends. The CDR3 covers 12 residues. CDR3 sequence: CASSLDTGTQYF. The CDR3 nucleotides read TGTGCCAGCAGCTTAGATACGGGGACCCAGTACTTC. The variable domain in full, completed from reference TRBV7-9 and TRBJ2-5, reads DTGVSQNPRHKITKRGQNVTFRCDPISEHNRLYWYRQTLGQGPEFLTYFQNEAQLEKSRLLSDRFSAERPKGSFSTLEIQRTEQGDSAMYLCASSLDTGTQYFGPGTRLLVL.

The chain is built from TRBV19 and TRBJ1-2; D gene ambiguous. Trimming cost V 7 bases and J 2 bases, with 5 bases left between them. The CDR3 is 11 amino acids. CDR1 and CDR2 from the germline V gene are LNHDA and SQIVND (reference sequence). The CDR3 bases are TGTGCCAGTATGTTGAACTATGGCTACACCTTC. Translating gives CASMLNYGYTF.

This sequence joins TRBV7-2 and TRBJ1-3, with a tentative D call TRBD1 (5 bases). The CDR3 is 14 residues long. Germline V gives CDR1 SGHTA, CDR2 FQGNSA. The germline V and J ends were trimmed by 5 bases and 0 bases, with 8 bases remaining between them. CDR3 bases: TGTGCCAGCAGCCGACAGTACTCTGGAAACACCATATATTTT. It encodes CASSRQYSGNTIYF.

This sequence joins TRBV19 and TRBJ2-1; D is possibly TRBD2 (6 bases). The CDR3 loop spans 16 amino acids. Germline CDR1 is LNHDA and CDR2 is SQIVND (reference sequence). Trimming left V 5 bases short and J 4 bases short, with 18 bases between. As DNA, the CDR3 is TGTGCCAGTAGTTCCCCACCGGGACTCAAATACAATGAGCAGTTCTTC. Translating gives CASSSPPGLKYNEQFF.

This chain links TRBV11-3 with TRBJ2-7; TRBD2 might be the D (6 bases). The CDR3 totals 14 residues. Trimming removed 5 bases at V and 1 base at J, with 12 bases between. Germline V CDR1 and CDR2: SGHNT, YENEEA. The CDR3 sequence: CASSLRGGSYEQYF. CDR3 bases: TGTGCCAGCAGCCTAAGAGGAGGGTCCTACGAGCAGTACTTC. Combining the CDR3 with reference TRBV11-3 and TRBJ2-7 gives the whole variable domain EAGVVQSPRYKIIEKKQPVAFWCNPISGHNTLYWYLQNLGQGPELLIRYENEEAVDDSQLPKDRFSAERLKGVDSTLKIQPAELGDSAVYLCASSLRGGSYEQYFGPGTRLTVT.

This clone was recorded a few times. This chain uses TRBV29-1 with TRBJ1-1; 10 nucleotides align to TRBD1. Losses at the gene ends were 7 bases for V and 3 bases for J; bases not matched to a gene: 5. Germline V lookup: CDR1 SQVTM, CDR2 ANQGSEA. CDR3 length: 13 residues. As DNA, the CDR3 is TGCAGCGCCCGGACAGGGGGGGACACTGAAGCTTTCTTT. This codes for CSARTGGDTEAFF.

The chain couples TRBV7-9 to TRBJ2-1; the match to TRBD2 covers 9 bases. The germline V gene has CDR1 SEHNR and CDR2 FQNEAQ (reference sequence). This CDR3 region has 15 residues. J gave up 8 bases and V 3 bases, and 8 bases lay outside the gene matches. CDR3 protein: CASSFHGLATDEQFF. DNA for the CDR3: TGTGCCAGCAGCTTCCACGGACTAGCGACCGATGAGCAGTTCTTC.

This sequence joins TRBV6-1 and TRBJ2-7; a possible D gene is TRBD2 (5 bases). Trimming removed 8 bases from V and 4 bases from J, with 15 bases in between. Germline V lookup: CDR1 MNHNS, CDR2 SASEGT. This CDR3 region has 13 residues. The CDR3 DNA reads TGTGCCAGCTTCGACGGAGCGGTATACGAGCAGTACTTC. It translates to CASFDGAVYEQYF.

The gene calls are TRBV7-2 and TRBJ2-1; D could derive from TRBD1 or TRBD2 (5 bases each). The CDR3 contains 17 residues. V dropped 3 bases and J dropped 6 bases, with 21 bases sitting between them. From germline, CDR1 is SGHTA and CDR2 FQGNSA. The CDR3 region has the DNA TGTGCCAGCAGCTTCCGACCCGGGACCTCGGGCCCCAATGAGCAGTTCTTC. This gives the protein CASSFRPGTSGPNEQFF.